What follows is one TCR beta chain and its context. This entry belongs to a study of blood T cell repertoires in COVID-19. Study background: The study drew acute and convalescent COVID-19 samples from the United States, Italy and Spain.

Germline V gives CDR1 SGHRS, CDR2 YFSETQ. J was trimmed by 1 base and V by 4 bases; bases with no gene match: 6. CDR3 length: 15 amino acids. Measured with immunoSEQ multiplex PCR; TCRdb has only the in-frame clones, and not every one. The repertoire holds hundreds of thousands of clones, over 75% seen once, with approximately 6% in the top ten. This TCR was recovered from a man older than 75 with acute or convalescent COVID-19. The chain employs TRBV5-1 and TRBJ2-7, with TRBD2 identical over 9 bases. The sequenced sample was peripheral blood. The CDR3 coding sequence is TGCGCCAGCAGCGCGCGCGCGGGAGGGTCCTACGAGCAGTACTTC. Residues: CASSARAGGSYEQYF.